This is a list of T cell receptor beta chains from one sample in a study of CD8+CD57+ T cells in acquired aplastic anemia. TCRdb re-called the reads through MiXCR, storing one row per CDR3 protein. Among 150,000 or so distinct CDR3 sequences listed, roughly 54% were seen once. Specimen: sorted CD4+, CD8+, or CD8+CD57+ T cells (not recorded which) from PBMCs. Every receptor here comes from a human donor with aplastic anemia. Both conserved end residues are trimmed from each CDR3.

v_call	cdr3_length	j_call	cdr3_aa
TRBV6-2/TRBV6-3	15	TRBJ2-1	ASSYSGGGSSYNEQF
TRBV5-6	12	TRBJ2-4	ASSLEGFKNIQY
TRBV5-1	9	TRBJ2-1	ASNLGMEQF
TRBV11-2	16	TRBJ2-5	ASQGQSYLWSPQETQY
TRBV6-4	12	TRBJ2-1	ASSDSVSGQEQF
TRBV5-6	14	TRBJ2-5	ASSLAGRVGKETQY
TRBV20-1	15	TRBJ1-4	SARVQAFPATNEKLF
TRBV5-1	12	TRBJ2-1	ASSLSSGNNEQF
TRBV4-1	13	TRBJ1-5	ASSQEIRVDQPQH
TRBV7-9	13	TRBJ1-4	ASSLDTGANEKLF
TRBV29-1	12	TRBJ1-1	SVEGVDGQLAAF
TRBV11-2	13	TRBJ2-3	ASSLIFRATDTQY
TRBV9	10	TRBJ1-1	ASSVEDAEAF
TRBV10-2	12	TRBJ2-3	ASRGGASTDTQY
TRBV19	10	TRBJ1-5	ASSIGAQPQH
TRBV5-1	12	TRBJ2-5	ASSLVVGIETQY
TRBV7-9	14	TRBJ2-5	ASSFSLGRGLETQY
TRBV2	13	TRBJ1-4	ASSAFRDRGEKLF
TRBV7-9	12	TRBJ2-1	ASSSRTGTQKQF
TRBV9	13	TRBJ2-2	ASSDGTGGTGELF
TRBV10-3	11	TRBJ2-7	ATERGTSYEQY
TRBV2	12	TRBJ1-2	ASSDRKLLDGYT
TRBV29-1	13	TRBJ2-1	SVTGAGPSYNEQF
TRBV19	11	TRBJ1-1	ASRPGQGSEAF
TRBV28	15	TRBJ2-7	ACEGPAGLGLTYEQY
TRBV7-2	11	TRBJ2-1	ASSLGWRGFRF
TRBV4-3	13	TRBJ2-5	ASSQGGQRQETQY
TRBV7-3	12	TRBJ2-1	ASSLATPYNEQF
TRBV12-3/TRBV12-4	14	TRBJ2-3	ASSPIGGSSTDTQY
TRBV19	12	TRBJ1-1	ASIGTSGDTEAF
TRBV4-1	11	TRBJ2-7	ASSPVGTVEQY
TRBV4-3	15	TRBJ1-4	ASSQDYPGAANEKLF
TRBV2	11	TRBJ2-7	ASSGDRAYEQY
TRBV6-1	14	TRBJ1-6	ASSEAGRGNNSPLH
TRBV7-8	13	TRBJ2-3	ASSLVLGFTDTQY
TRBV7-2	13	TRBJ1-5	ASSLGSAGLQPQH
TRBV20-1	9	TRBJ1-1	SARDNYEAS
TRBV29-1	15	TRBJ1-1	SVYSWTGGSVYTEAF
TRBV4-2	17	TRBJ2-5	ASSRLLQQTSGASETQY
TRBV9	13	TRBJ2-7	ASSHSEDSTYEQY
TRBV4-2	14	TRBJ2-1	ASSQTVRSPHNEQF
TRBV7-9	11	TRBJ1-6	ASSPGGDSPLH
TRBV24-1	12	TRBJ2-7	ATSDPGLGYEQY